A selection of T cell receptor beta chains follows, all from one sample in a study of blood T cell repertoires in COVID-19. Clones were read by immunoSEQ multiplex PCR, and TCRdb kept only the in-frame ones, dropping some. The sample lists around 300,000 clones, roughly 90% occurring once. Material for sequencing was PBMCs or T cells enriched from blood (not recorded which). All receptors derive from a woman aged 50 to 60 who had recovered from COVID-19. The CDR3 runs from the conserved cysteine through the conserved F or W. Each record gives: D gene, V gene, J gene, clone size, CDR3 DNA, CDR3 protein. D genes are given only for firm matches. For some rows the clone size is stated as once, few or many, or as a class when expanded; others skip it.

TRBD2	TRBV28	TRBJ2-7	NA	TGTGCCAGCAACCCGTCTAGCGGGAGAACCTACGAGCAGTACTTC	CASNPSSGRTYEQYF
NA	TRBV2	TRBJ2-3	NA	TGTGCCAGCAGTGGGGGACTTACTAGCACAGATACGCAGTATTTT	CASSGGLTSTDTQYF
TRBD1	TRBV11-2	TRBJ1-1	once	TGTGCCAGCAGCCCCCGGACAGGGAGGAACACTGAAGCTTTCTTT	CASSPRTGRNTEAFF
NA	TRBV3-1/TRBV3-2	TRBJ1-2	NA	TGTGCCAGCAGCGGGGGGGCCAGGGGACGCGGCTACACCTTC	CASSGGARGRGYTF
TRBD1	TRBV5-4	TRBJ1-2	NA	TGTGCCAGCAGGAGAGCAGGGGGCAATGGCTACACCTTC	CASRRAGGNGYTF
TRBD1	TRBV28	TRBJ1-6	NA	TGTGCCAGCAGTTCAGTACGGTTCCGGACAGGTCCCGTTAATTCACCCCTCCACTTT	CASSSVRFRTGPVNSPLHF
TRBD1	TRBV6-2/TRBV6-3	TRBJ1-6	NA	TGTGCCAGCAGTTTAAGACAGGGTGGACCCCTCCACTTT	CASSLRQGGPLHF
TRBD1	TRBV30	TRBJ1-2	once	TGTGCCTGGACACCCGGGGGGACAGGGGCCAACTATGGCTACACCTTC	CAWTPGGTGANYGYTF
TRBD2	TRBV11-2	TRBJ2-2	NA	TGTGCCAGCAGCTGGTCTATAGCGGGAGGGCCCGGCGGGGAGCTGTTTTTT	CASSWSIAGGPGGELFF
TRBD2	TRBV7-8	TRBJ2-5	once	TGTGCCAGCAGCCGAGGACTAGAGCAGACCCAGTACTTC	CASSRGLEQTQYF
TRBD2	TRBV7-2	TRBJ2-7	NA	TGTGCCAGCAGCCGCGGTGGTAGCGGGGTCGGACAGTACTTC	CASSRGGSGVGQYF
TRBD1	TRBV24-1	TRBJ1-2	once	TGTGCCACCAGTGATGCCGGGACAGGGGTTTATGGCTACACCTTC	CATSDAGTGVYGYTF
NA	TRBV7-3	TRBJ1-4	NA	TGTGCCAGCGCCGCAGGGGTAAACGAAAAACTGTTTTTT	CASAAGVNEKLFF
TRBD2	TRBV3-1/TRBV3-2	TRBJ2-2	NA	TGTGCCAGCAGCCGGATAGCGGGGACCGGGGAGCTGTTTTTT	CASSRIAGTGELFF
TRBD1	TRBV10-3	TRBJ1-6	NA	TGTGCCAACAGGGGGCAAGATTCACCCCTCCACTTT	CANRGQDSPLHF
NA	TRBV12-2	TRBJ1-1	NA	TGTGCAAGTCGCTTAAACCAGGTTTACACTGAAGCTTTCTTT	CASRLNQVYTEAFF
NA	TRBV2	TRBJ1-4	NA	TGTGCCAGCAGTGATTTGGGTACCGGAGGTGAAAAACTGTTTTTT	CASSDLGTGGEKLFF
TRBD2	TRBV2	TRBJ2-7	NA	TGTGCCAGCAGCCAGGGACTAGCCGCCTACGAGCAGTACTTC	CASSQGLAAYEQYF
NA	TRBV20-1	TRBJ1-6	NA	TGCAGTGCTAGTAGGGTTGACAGCTCCTATAATTCACCCCTCCACTTT	CSASRVDSSYNSPLHF
TRBD2	TRBV27	TRBJ2-7	NA	TGTGCCAGCACGCCAGCGGGAGGGCCCCAGAACGAGCAGTACTTC	CASTPAGGPQNEQYF
NA	TRBV11-3	TRBJ1-6	NA	TGTGCCAGCAGCTTAGAAGGGGTAAATTCACCCCTCCACTTT	CASSLEGVNSPLHF
TRBD1	TRBV28	TRBJ1-6	NA	TGTGCCAGCAGTCCGGACAGGGCAGCGTCACCCCTCCACTTT	CASSPDRAASPLHF
TRBD2	TRBV6-4	TRBJ2-1	NA	TGTGCCAGCAAGGAACTAGCGTCAGGATACAATGAGCAGTTCTTC	CASKELASGYNEQFF
TRBD2	TRBV12-3/TRBV12-4	TRBJ2-7	NA	TGTGCCAGCAGCCCTCGGGGACTAGCGTTGTACTTC	CASSPRGLALYF
TRBD2	TRBV7-2	TRBJ2-7	NA	TGTGCCAGCAGCCCCCGGACTAGCGCTGTTGCCGAGCAGTACTTC	CASSPRTSAVAEQYF
TRBD1	TRBV6-5	TRBJ2-4	NA	TGTGCCAGCAGTTACTCCCCGGGCAGGGGGAACATTCAGTACTTC	CASSYSPGRGNIQYF
TRBD1	TRBV4-3	TRBJ1-2	NA	TGCGCCAGCAGCATAGGGACAGGAGTTAACTATGGCTACACCTTC	CASSIGTGVNYGYTF
TRBD2	TRBV7-3	TRBJ2-1	once	TGTGCCAGCAGCGAGTTTGGTGCAAAGAAGGGCGGGGGTCCCTACAATGAGCAGTTCTTC	CASSEFGAKKGGGPYNEQFF
TRBD2	TRBV12-3/TRBV12-4	TRBJ2-5	NA	TGTGCCAGCCTAGCGGGACTACAAGAGACCCAGTACTTC	CASLAGLQETQYF
NA	TRBV28	TRBJ2-7	NA	TGTGCCAGCAGTTTACCCGGCTACGAGCAGTACTTC	CASSLPGYEQYF
TRBD1	TRBV11-3	TRBJ2-3	NA	TGTGCCAGCAGTCTAAGGGACAGCCCCACAGATACGCAGTATTTT	CASSLRDSPTDTQYF
TRBD1	TRBV28	TRBJ1-6	NA	TGTGCCAGCACTCCAGGGGGTCCACCCCTCCACTTT	CASTPGGPPLHF
TRBD2	TRBV28	TRBJ2-7	NA	TGTGCCAGCACCAAGGGACTAGCGGGACGATACGAGCAGTACTTC	CASTKGLAGRYEQYF
NA	TRBV19	TRBJ2-7	NA	TGTGCCAGTAGTATTCTTCACAGGTCAAGCTCCTACGAGCAGTACTTC	CASSILHRSSSYEQYF
TRBD1	TRBV28	TRBJ1-5	NA	TGTGCCAGCAGTTTGGGTCGGAGGGGACAGTGGCCCCAGCATTTT	CASSLGRRGQWPQHF
TRBD2	TRBV7-8	TRBJ2-7	NA	TGTGCCAGCAGCTTCGGGGGGACCTACGAGCAGTACTTC	CASSFGGTYEQYF
TRBD2	TRBV28	TRBJ2-7	NA	TGTGCCAGCAGTAGCGGGACTAACTACGAGCAGTACTTC	CASSSGTNYEQYF
NA	TRBV7-9	TRBJ2-4	NA	TGTGCCAGCAGCCCCCTCCAGGGTTCCTCCAAAAACATTCAGTACTTC	CASSPLQGSSKNIQYF
TRBD1	TRBV2	TRBJ1-1	NA	TGTGCCGCCACAGGGGCCCCGAACACTGAAGCTTTCTTT	CAATGAPNTEAFF
NA	TRBV6-4	TRBJ1-6	NA	TGTGCCAGCAGTGAGGGCGGGGATTCACCCCTCCACTTT	CASSEGGDSPLHF
TRBD2	TRBV6-5	TRBJ2-1	once	TGTGCCAGCAGTTCGGGTAGCGGGAGTTCCTACAATGAGCAGTTCTTC	CASSSGSGSSYNEQFF
NA	TRBV12-3/TRBV12-4	TRBJ2-7	NA	TGTGCCAGCAGCCGACAGGAACTCTACGAGCAGTACTTC	CASSRQELYEQYF
NA	TRBV7-2	TRBJ2-5	once	TGTGCCAGCAGCTCCCGGCGAGGTTTGTACTTC	CASSSRRGLYF
TRBD1	TRBV7-2	TRBJ1-2	NA	TGTGCCAGCAGCTTTCGACAGGGGGCGGGCTATGGCTACACCTTC	CASSFRQGAGYGYTF
TRBD1	TRBV29-1	TRBJ1-1	NA	TGCAGCGTGATCAGGGGGCGTCGCACTGAAGCTTTCTTT	CSVIRGRRTEAFF
TRBD2	TRBV3-1/TRBV3-2	TRBJ2-7	NA	TGTGCCAGCAGCCCAAGCGTCTCGTCCGGACTAGCACAATACTCCTACGAGCAGTACTTC	CASSPSVSSGLAQYSYEQYF
TRBD1	TRBV28	TRBJ1-1	NA	TGTGCCAGCACAACAGGGGGCGGGGGCTTGGATGAAGCTTTCTTT	CASTTGGGGLDEAFF
TRBD1	TRBV28	TRBJ2-3	NA	TGTGCCAGCAGGGACAGGGGGCGATCTGTCACAGATACGCAGTATTTT	CASRDRGRSVTDTQYF
TRBD2	TRBV7-2	TRBJ2-1	NA	TGTGCCAGCAGCTTAGGGACTAGATTTTACTTCTTC	CASSLGTRFYFF
TRBD2	TRBV4-1	TRBJ2-1	NA	TGCGCCAGCAGCTCAACCTTAGCGGGAGGAGTCTACAATGAGCAGTTCTTC	CASSSTLAGGVYNEQFF
NA	TRBV4-3	TRBJ1-2	few	TGCGCCAGCAGCCATCAGCAAGGAGGGGTCTATGGCTACACCTTC	CASSHQQGGVYGYTF
TRBD1	TRBV28	TRBJ2-7	NA	TGTGCCAGCAGTTTACTACAGACAGGGGAACTCTACGAGCAGTACTTC	CASSLLQTGELYEQYF
NA	TRBV7-2	TRBJ1-1	once	TGTGCCAGCAACTCGGGGAGCATGAACACTGAAGCTTTCTTT	CASNSGSMNTEAFF
TRBD2	TRBV29-1	TRBJ2-5	NA	TGCAGCGAAGGTAGCGGGGGAGAGACCCAGTACTTC	CSEGSGGETQYF
NA	TRBV18	TRBJ1-1	NA	TGTGCCAGTCGACAAAATAATGGTGGCACTGAAGCTTTCTTT	CASRQNNGGTEAFF
NA	TRBV30	TRBJ1-4	NA	TGTGCCTGGAGTATTGGGAGGACCGCAACTAATGAAAAACTGTTTTTT	CAWSIGRTATNEKLFF